The 24 T cell receptor beta chains below were found in one sample sequenced in a study of T cells in Graves' hyperthyroidism and ophthalmopathy. RNA transcripts were the template for amplifying TCR beta CDR3 regions. HTBI primers were employed in a first-round RT-PCR of the TCR CDR3. TCRdb reprocessed the multiplex PCR reads with MiXCR, giving one entry per CDR3 protein. The sample lists 550,000 to 600,000 distinct CDR3 sequences; 13% to 15% were seen once. Sequenced input: blood. These receptor sequences come from a woman in her late teens or twenties with Graves' ophthalmopathy.

This clonotype has at least ten counts. The chain's CDR3 is CASSQNMAGGGGEAFF. The DNA of the CDR3 is TGTGCCAGCAGCCAGAATATGGCAGGGGGTGGGGGTGAAGCTTTCTTT. J is TRBJ1-1 and V is TRBV3-1, with TRBD1 matching 7 bases. The junction had 14 bases not matched to a gene; V was cut back by 3 bases and J by 7 bases. The germline V gene has CDR1 LGHDT and CDR2 YNNKEL (reference sequence). CDR3 size: 16 residues.

There are many counts of this clonotype. The chain uses TRBV14 and TRBJ2-3, with TRBD2 matching 11 bases. Germline loops: CDR1 SGHDN, CDR2 FVKESK. This CDR3 comprises 13 residues. The ends lost 4 bases at V and 8 bases at J; junction bases unmatched: 2. The CDR3 nucleotides are TGTGCCAGCAGCCTAGCGGGAGGGGGTACGCAGTATTTT. It is translated as CASSLAGGGTQYF.

This clonotype has at least ten counts. Here the CDR3 DNA reads TGTGCCAGCTCACCCCAGGGGGACGGCAATCAGCCCCAGCATTTT. Translated, it gives CASSPQGDGNQPQHF. The chain couples TRBV18 to TRBJ1-5; 7 bases agree with TRBD1. The germline V gene encodes CDR1 KGHSH and CDR2 LQKENI. The junction had 4 bases not matched to a gene; V was cut back by 3 bases and J by 2 bases. The CDR3 extends over 15 amino acids.

V is TRBV5-1 and J is TRBJ2-1; weak D call: TRBD1 (6 bases). V was pared by 2 bases and J by 8 bases, with 17 bases between. Germline V CDR1 and CDR2: SGHRS, YFSETQ. The CDR3 runs to 15 residues. The CDR3 region is CASSLIGTPGDEQFF. CDR3 DNA: TGCGCCAGCAGCTTAATCGGGACACCGGGCGATGAGCAGTTCTTC.

In its sample, this clonotype was seen many times. The gene calls are TRBV7-2 and TRBJ2-1; 13 bases line up with TRBD2. From germline, CDR1 is SGHTA and CDR2 FQGNSA. CDR3 length equals 20 residues. The ends lost 1 base at V and 0 bases at J; junction bases unmatched: 9. The CDR3 nucleotides are TGTGCCAGCAGCTTAGTATGGACTAGCGGGAGTACGAGCTCCTACAATGAGCAGTTCTTC. As protein: CASSLVWTSGSTSSYNEQFF.

This clonotype appeared many times. V usage is TRBV11-3 and J usage is TRBJ2-1, with 15 bases that match TRBD2. CDR1 is SGHNT, CDR2 YENEEA, per germline. The CDR3 covers 15 residues. With 6 bases clipped from V and 6 bases from J, the junction kept 3 bases outside the gene matches. The CDR3 spells CASSGLAGGTNEQFF. CDR3 bases: TGTGCCAGCAGTGGACTAGCGGGAGGGACCAATGAGCAGTTCTTC.

This CDR3 reads CASSYIGQGWDGYTF. The CDR3 DNA sequence: TGTGCCAGCAGTTACATTGGACAGGGGTGGGATGGCTACACCTTC. The genes are TRBV6-5 and TRBJ1-2; 9 bases map to TRBD1. V was pared by 2 bases and J by 6 bases, with 7 bases of the junction left unmatched. CDR3 size: 15 residues. Per the germline V gene, CDR1 is MNHEY and CDR2 is SVGAGI.

In its sample, this clonotype was seen many times. The CDR3 is CASSFSGRDNEQYF. The CDR3 DNA reads TGTGCCAGCAGTTTCAGCGGGAGGGACAACGAGCAGTACTTC. The chain joins TRBV12-3 or TRBV12-4 to TRBJ2-7; TRBD2 agrees at 10 bases. The CDR3 spans 14 residues. With V trimmed by 3 bases and J by 5 bases, 4 bases remained unmatched.

The sample holds many counts of this clonotype. The chain couples TRBV7-2 to TRBJ2-3, with TRBD1 matching 10 bases. Germline assignment: CDR1 SGHTA and CDR2 FQGNSA. The length of the CDR3 is 16 residues. The junction had 5 bases not matched to a gene; V was cut back by 2 bases and J by 3 bases. This chain's CDR3 is CASSLTRDRGTDTQYF. In nucleotides, the CDR3 is TGTGCCAGCAGCTTAACCAGGGACAGGGGAACAGATACGCAGTATTTT. The full variable domain, completed using reference TRBV7-2 and TRBJ2-3, is GAGVSQSPSNKVTEKGKDVELRCDPISGHTALYWYRQSLGQGLEFLIYFQGNSAPDKSGLPSDRFSAERTGGSVSTLTIQRTQQEDSAVYLCASSLTRDRGTDTQYFGPGTRLTVL.

This clonotype was found many times. The V gene is TRBV6-1, the J gene TRBJ2-5; 7 bases line up with TRBD1. This CDR3 contains 15 residues. CDR1 MNHNS and CDR2 SASEGT come from the germline V gene. The junction had 11 bases not matched to a gene; V was cut back by 5 bases and J by 5 bases. The CDR3, as DNA: TGTGCCAGCAGTAAAATAGAGGGGGCAGGGGAGACCCAGTACTTC. Translated, it gives CASSKIEGAGETQYF.

This clonotype was found many times. V usage is TRBV20-1 and J usage is TRBJ2-7, with 10 bases matching TRBD1. J gave up 4 bases and V 5 bases, and 11 bases lay outside the gene matches. CDR3 length: 15 residues. Germline V gene sequence: CDR1 DFQATT, CDR2 SNEGSKA (reference sequence). The CDR3 spells CSARALGTGEYEQYF. CDR3 DNA: TGCAGTGCTCGGGCTCTCGGGACAGGGGAATACGAGCAGTACTTC.

This clonotype was recorded many times. This chain joins TRBV7-9 and TRBJ2-1, with 14 bases lining up with TRBD2. V lost 4 bases and J lost 8; bases outside the gene matches: 1. Germline V gene data show CDR1 as SEHNR and CDR2 as FQNEAQ (reference sequence). This CDR3 has 14 residues. CDR3 DNA sequence: TGTGCCAGCAGCTCGGGACTAGCGGGAGATGAGCAGTTCTTC. Translated: CASSSGLAGDEQFF.

This clonotype was observed at least ten times. The rearrangement joins TRBV28 to TRBJ2-5, with D possibly TRBD2 on 5 matching bases. V was cut by 3 bases and J by 5 bases, with 19 bases left in between. Per germline, CDR1 MDHEN and CDR2 SYDVKM. The CDR3 extends over 16 amino acids. The CDR3 is CASSFGGGRTGETQYF. CDR3 DNA: TGTGCCAGCAGTTTTGGTGGCGGCCGAACGGGGGAGACCCAGTACTTC.

In its sample, this clonotype was seen many times. The chain links TRBV24-1 to TRBJ2-7; 10 bases are shared with TRBD1. The CDR3 is made up of 16 amino acids. The V and J ends lost 1 base and 2 bases, in that order; junction bases with no gene match: 4. From germline, CDR1 is KGHDR and CDR2 SFDVKD. The CDR3 bases are TGTGCCACCAGTGATTTAGGGGACAGGGGTGCCTACGAGCAGTACTTC. It encodes CATSDLGDRGAYEQYF.

This clonotype was detected a few times. This chain links TRBV15 with TRBJ1-2; 9 bases map to TRBD1. The CDR3 consists of 18 residues. The germline gives CDR1 LNHNV, CDR2 YYDKDF (reference sequence). V shed 0 bases, J shed 1 base, and the junction held 9 bases outside the gene matches. CDR3 DNA sequence: TGTGCCACCAGCAGAGATCGGTGGGGACAGGGATTTAACTATGGCTACACCTTC. This codes for CATSRDRWGQGFNYGYTF. Full variable domain (missing parts from reference TRBV15 and TRBJ1-2): DAMVIQNPRYQVTQFGKPVTLSCSQTLNHNVMYWYQQKSSQAPKLLFHYYDKDFNNEADTPDNFQSRRPNTSFCFLDIRSPGLGDTAMYLCATSRDRWGQGFNYGYTFGSGTRLTVV.

The chain couples TRBV27 to TRBJ2-7, with a possible D match to TRBD2 (6 bases). This CDR3 region has 16 residues. Germline CDR1 MNHEY, CDR2 SMNVEV (reference sequence). V lost 4 bases, J lost 2 bases, and 18 bases lay in between. CDR3 nucleotide sequence: TGTGCCAGCAGTTATACAGTTGGAGGGTACCCCTACGAGCAGTACTTC. Amino acids: CASSYTVGGYPYEQYF.

Worth noting for this clonotype: This may be a read error, as it is one base from a much larger clone. This rearrangement joins TRBV20-1 to TRBJ2-5; D may be TRBD2 (5 bases). This CDR3 is built from 14 residues. Germline V gene sequence: CDR1 DFQATT, CDR2 SNEGSKA (reference sequence). With 6 bases removed from V and 1 base from J, the gap between germline ends came to 15 bases. CDR3 protein: CSAANGKLQETQYF. CDR3 nucleotides: TGCAGTGCCGCTAACGGGAAACTCCAAGAGACCCAGTACTTC.

This clonotype was seen many times. V and J are TRBV28 and TRBJ2-7; 8 bases line up with TRBD1. The CDR3 consists of 16 residues. V was pared by 6 bases and J by 4 bases, with 14 bases of the junction left unmatched. Germline lookup yields CDR1 MDHEN and CDR2 SYDVKM. CDR3 DNA sequence: TGTGCCAGCAGCACTCGGGCCCGGACAGGGCCATACGAGCAGTACTTC. Protein sequence: CASSTRARTGPYEQYF. The full variable domain, with the rest looked up from reference TRBV28 and TRBJ2-7, is DVKVTQSSRYLVKRTGEKVFLECVQDMDHENMFWYRQDPGLGLRLIYFSYDVKMKEKGDIPEGYSVSREKKERFSLILESASTNQTSMYLCASSTRARTGPYEQYFGPGTRLTVT.

This clonotype occurred many times. The chain uses TRBV12-3 or TRBV12-4 and TRBJ1-2; D remains ambiguous. This CDR3 has 14 residues. Trimming removed 1 base at V and 4 bases at J, with 10 bases between. The CDR3 spells CASSLGWLGYGYTF. The CDR3 coding sequence is TGTGCCAGCAGTTTAGGCTGGCTAGGCTATGGCTACACCTTC.

This clonotype was detected many times. This chain links TRBV20-1 with TRBJ2-5; 8 bases are a match to TRBD1. The germline V gene encodes CDR1 DFQATT and CDR2 SNEGSKA (reference sequence). The trim removed 7 bases at V and 0 bases at J, leaving 19 bases unmatched. The CDR3 has 18 amino acids. The CDR3 DNA reads TGCAGTGTCCGTCGGACAGGGTCCCCGTGGTTGTACCAAGAGACCCAGTACTTC. Its protein is CSVRRTGSPWLYQETQYF.

The genes are TRBV9 and TRBJ1-2; TRBD1 agrees at 7 bases. V lost 1 base, J lost 1 base, and 7 bases stayed unmatched. The germline V gene encodes CDR1 SGDLS and CDR2 YYNGEE. This CDR3 comprises 16 residues. The CDR3 bases are TGTGCCAGCAGCGTACACCGAGGACAGGTTAACTATGGCTACACCTTC. Translated, it gives CASSVHRGQVNYGYTF.

This clonotype was recorded at least ten times. V usage is TRBV14 and J usage is TRBJ2-5; 9 bases line up with TRBD2. Germline V CDR1 and CDR2: SGHDN, FVKESK. This CDR3 is built from 15 residues. The J segment lost 2 bases and the V segment lost 1 base, leaving 2 bases of the junction unmatched. CDR3 in DNA: TGTGCCAGCAGCCAAGCCCTAGCGGGGCAAGAGACCCAGTACTTC. Translating gives CASSQALAGQETQYF. Full variable domain (remainder filled in from reference TRBV14 and TRBJ2-5): EAGVTQFPSHSVIEKGQTVTLRCDPISGHDNLYWYRRVMGKEIKFLLHFVKESKQDESGMPNNRFLAERTGGTYSTLKVQPAELEDSGVYFCASSQALAGQETQYFGPGTRLLVL.

This clonotype was observed a handful of times. V usage is TRBV27 and J usage is TRBJ2-2, with D possibly TRBD2 on 5 matching bases. V dropped 5 bases and J dropped 4 bases, with 20 bases sitting between them. Germline V gives CDR1 MNHEY, CDR2 SMNVEV (reference sequence). There are 17 residues in the CDR3. The CDR3 loop reads CASSMLFAGVGTGELFF. CDR3 DNA sequence: TGTGCCAGCAGTATGCTTTTCGCCGGGGTCGGCACCGGGGAGCTGTTTTTT.

This clonotype has at least ten counts. CDR3 in DNA: TGTGCCAGCAGCTTAACTGCCTCTGGGGCCAACGTCCTGACTTTC. Encoded protein: CASSLTASGANVLTF. V gene TRBV7-3 combines with J gene TRBJ2-6, with D unclear. The CDR3 spans 15 residues. The germline V gene has CDR1 SGHTA and CDR2 FQGTGA. Trimming shortened V by 0 bases and J by 0 bases, and 3 bases separated the two germline ends.